Each of the 10 T cell receptor beta chains below was sequenced from the same sample in a study of CXCR3-negative and CXCR3-positive naive CD8 T cells. Carrying UMI labels, the TRB cDNA libraries were prepared through 5' RACE. TCRdb reprocessed the 5' RACE reads and stores each CDR3 protein as one record, lacking DNA. The sample totals 45,000 or so distinct CDR3 sequences; its top ten clones hold 9.5% to 12%. Sequences were obtained from memory CD8+ T cells from blood. Every receptor here comes from a human donor in good health. Some clones in this sample may be carry-over from other donors' samples.

This chain joins TRBV6-4 and TRBJ2-3. The CDR3 consists of 15 residues. The germline CDR1 and CDR2 sequences are MRHNA and SNTAGT. The CDR3 spells CASSDSGLATDTQYF.

The chain couples TRBV7-3 to TRBJ2-1; TCRdb returns TRBD1, unconfirmable since there is no DNA. CDR3 length equals 17 residues. Germline CDR1 and CDR2: SGHTA and FQGTGA. The chain's CDR3 is CASSLSGGRGSYNEQFF. Variable domain in full (rest from reference TRBV7-3 and TRBJ2-1): GAGVSQTPSNKVTEKGKYVELRCDPISGHTALYWYRQSLGQGPEFLIYFQGTGAADDSGLPNDRFFAVRPEGSVSTLKIQRTERGDSAVYLCASSLSGGRGSYNEQFFGPGTRLTVL.

The gene calls are TRBV20-1 and TRBJ2-7; TCRdb selects TRBD1, and the lack of DNA leaves this call unchecked. Germline-derived CDR1 and CDR2 are DFQATT and SNEGSKA (reference sequence). This CDR3 spans 13 amino acids. The CDR3 spells CSARDTGDYEQYF.

By frequency, this clonotype is medium-sized (0.01 to 0.1%). This chain joins TRBV20-1 and TRBJ1-1; lacking DNA, the TRBD1 call made by TCRdb goes unchecked. Germline lookup yields CDR1 DFQATT and CDR2 SNEGSKA (reference sequence). The CDR3 totals 13 residues. The CDR3 loop reads CSAGRGLDTEAFF.

The chain has TRBV7-9 and TRBJ2-7; lacking DNA, the TRBD2 call made by TCRdb goes unchecked. The germline gives CDR1 SEHNR, CDR2 FQNEAQ (reference sequence). The CDR3 extends over 15 amino acids. CDR3 loop: CASSFGLAGVYEQYF.

This chain joins TRBV5-5 and TRBJ1-5; absent DNA, TCRdb's TRBD1 call cannot be checked. Germline-derived CDR1 and CDR2 are SGHKS and YYEKEE (reference sequence). The CDR3 contains 17 residues. The CDR3 sequence is CASSKYAVGGFVQPQHF.

This chain joins TRBV4-3 and TRBJ2-7; TCRdb outputs TRBD2, but without DNA this stays unchecked. CDR3 size: 14 residues. Germline CDR1 reads LGHNA; CDR2 reads YSLEER. The chain's CDR3 is CASSQDLQGGEQYF.

This chain uses TRBV24-1 with TRBJ2-7; the D call of TRBD1 rests on TCRdb alone, since no DNA is present to check it. Looked up from germline, CDR1 is KGHDR and CDR2 is SFDVKD. There are 14 residues in the CDR3. CDR3 amino acids: CATSGPGVSYEQYF.

This chain joins TRBV14 and TRBJ2-7. CDR1 is SGHDN, CDR2 FVKESK, per germline. The CDR3 extends over 15 amino acids. CDR3 protein: CASSQDGLDGDEQYF.

The chain employs TRBV6-2 or TRBV6-3 and TRBJ2-3. Looked up from germline, CDR1 is MNHEY and CDR2 is SVGEGT. The CDR3 spans 14 residues. CDR3 amino acids: CASSYLGYTDTQYF.